A single sample is the source of the 19 T cell receptor beta chains below, sequenced in a study of T cells in women clearing cervical HPV infection. Profiling relied on immunoSEQ multiplex PCR, and the TCRdb table lists in-frame clones only, not all of them. Its table lists about 36,000 clones. The sample consisted of blood buffy coat. These receptors came from a woman aged 18 to 75 with a cervical HPV16 infection that either progressed to CIN3+ or cleared (not recorded which).

Remarks on this clone: The CDR3 end lies 3 residues beyond the end of the read and is filled in from the germline J gene. The chain combines TRBV28 with TRBJ1-2, with a possible D match to TRBD1 (5 bases). Germline assignment: CDR1 MDHEN and CDR2 SYDVKM. The CDR3 runs 12 residues. V lost 3 bases to trimming and J lost 4 bases, with 6 bases between them. The CDR3: CASSFTGYGYTF. The CDR3 bases that were read are TGTGCCAGCAGTTTCACAGGCTATGGC.

Turning to this clone: The read ends 3 residues early relative to the CDR3; the germline J gene fills the gap. The J gene is TRBJ1-4, the V gene TRBV5-6; 7 bases agree with TRBD1. In germline, CDR1 is SGHDT, CDR2 YYEEEE. The CDR3 length is 13 residues. Here the CDR3 reads CASSRRRQGLLFF. CDR3 DNA, as far as it was read: TGTGCCAGCAGCCGGCGTCGACAGGGCCTA.

Worth noting for this clone: The CDR3 end is not reached by the read, which stops 3 residues before it; the germline J gene fills it in. This chain connects TRBV10-3 to TRBJ1-3, with 8 bases that match TRBD1. Unmatched junction bases numbered 10, after V lost 10 bases and J lost 8 bases. CDR3 size: 13 residues. The V gene's germline CDR1 is ENHRY and CDR2 SYGVKD. This CDR3 reads CATAGQAADTIYF. CDR3 DNA, as far as it was read: TGTGCCACCGCGGGACAGGCAGCGGACACC.

As for this clone: The read gets to within 3 residues of the CDR3 end, and the germline J gene fills in the rest. The chain recombines TRBV27 with TRBJ1-5; 8 bases agree with TRBD1. CDR1 and CDR2 (germline): MNHEY, SMNVEV (reference sequence). V was pared by 4 bases and J by 4 bases, with 6 bases of the junction left unmatched. This CDR3 is 15 amino acids long. The CDR3 loop is CASSWSGGRNQPQHF. The CDR3 DNA, read in part, is TGTGCCAGCAGTTGGTCAGGGGGCCGTAATCAGCCC.

As concerns this clone: The DNA ends 3 residues before the CDR3 does, and the rest of the CDR3 is filled in from the germline J gene. V and J are TRBV11-1 and TRBJ2-1; 10 bases map to TRBD2. Germline CDR1 and CDR2: SGHAT and FQDESV (reference sequence). The length of the CDR3 is 14 residues. V was pared by 2 bases and J by 8 bases, with 3 bases of the junction left unmatched. The CDR3 sequence is CASSLSGTSDEQFF. Partial CDR3 DNA: TGTGCCAGCAGCTTATCCGGGACTAGCGATGAG. Looking up the rest from reference TRBV11-1 and TRBJ2-1 gives the full variable domain: EAEVAQSPRYKITEKSQAVAFWCDPISGHATLYWYRQILGQGPELLVQFQDESVVDDSQLPKDRFSAERLKGVDSTLKIQPAELGDSAMYLCASSLSGTSDEQFFGPGTRLTVL.

As for this clone: The read falls 3 residues short of the CDR3 end, and the missing part is taken from the germline J gene. The chain combines TRBV2 with TRBJ2-1, with D hard to call. The CDR3 contains 11 residues. Germline V CDR1 and CDR2: SNHLY, FYNNEI. V was pared by 6 bases and J by 7 bases, with 7 bases between. CDR3 bases read: TGTGCCAGCAGCTTAAGGAATGAG. It yields the protein CASSLRNE. The CDR3, in full, reads CASSLRNEQFF.

Regarding this clone: The read terminates 3 residues before the CDR3 end, so the remaining end is supplied by the germline J gene. The chain employs TRBV20-1 and TRBJ2-7; 10 bases align to TRBD1. The junction had 10 bases not matched to a gene; V was cut back by 6 bases and J by 2 bases. The germline gives CDR1 DFQATT, CDR2 SNEGSKA (reference sequence). The CDR3 spans 15 residues. CDR3 in amino acids: CSALIPGQGTYEQYF. The DNA read from the CDR3 is TGCAGTGCCCTGATTCCGGGACAGGGGACCTACGAG.

The sequenced part of the CDR3 DNA is TGTGCCATCAGCCCCGACAGTTTCTACACTGAA. It translates to CAISPDSFYTE. The CDR3 in full is CAISPDSFYTEAFF. This chain connects TRBV10-3 to TRBJ1-1, with D possibly TRBD1 on 5 matching bases. Coverage ceases 3 residues before the CDR3 finishes, and the germline J gene fills in the end. The germline V and J ends were trimmed by 6 bases and 3 bases, with 14 bases remaining between them. Germline V gives CDR1 ENHRY, CDR2 SYGVKD. CDR3 length equals 14 residues.

The sequenced CDR3 bases are TGCGCCACCCCGAGGGGGCAGGGCAATCAGCCC. Translation gives CATPRGQGNQP. The full CDR3 protein is CATPRGQGNQPQHF. This sequence joins TRBV10-1 and TRBJ1-5; TRBD1 aligns across 7 bases. Read coverage stops 3 residues before the CDR3 terminus; the germline J gene supplies the remainder. From germline, CDR1 is WNHNN and CDR2 SYGVQD (reference sequence). There are 14 residues in the CDR3. Losses at the gene ends were 10 bases for V and 2 bases for J; bases not matched to a gene: 8.

Remarks on this clone: The read is 3 residues too short to cover the CDR3 end, so that end is filled in from the germline J gene. The chain couples TRBV20-1 to TRBJ2-1, with 9 bases that match TRBD2. Germline loops: CDR1 DFQATT, CDR2 SNEGSKA (reference sequence). This CDR3 spans 14 amino acids. J was trimmed by 6 bases and V by 6 bases; bases with no gene match: 9. CDR3 DNA (partial): TGCAGTGCCCCGAGCGGGAGGTTATTCAATGAG. Protein: CSAPSGRLFNE. The complete CDR3 reads CSAPSGRLFNEQFF.

On this clone: The sequenced fragment ends 3 residues before the CDR3 boundary, so the rest is inferred from the germline J gene. The V gene is TRBV28, the J gene TRBJ2-1, with D possibly being TRBD1 (6 bases). V lost 4 bases, J lost 6 bases, and 16 bases lay in between. The CDR3 extends over 15 amino acids. The germline V gene encodes CDR1 MDHEN and CDR2 SYDVKM. The CDR3 DNA, read in part, is TGTGCCAGCAGTTCTGGCGCAGGGGACATCAATGAG. This gives the protein CASSSGAGDINE. The entire CDR3 protein reads CASSSGAGDINEQFF.

Concerning this clone itself: The read is 3 residues too short to cover the CDR3 end, so that end is filled in from the germline J gene. This chain uses TRBV6-2 or TRBV6-3 with TRBJ2-5; 8 bases agree with TRBD1. Trimming removed 5 bases from V and 3 bases from J; junction bases left unmatched: 5. The CDR3 is made up of 14 amino acids. CDR1 is MNHEY, CDR2 SVGEGT, per germline. The sequenced part of the CDR3 DNA is TGTGCCAGCAGTGGGGGACAGGAGGAAGAGACC. Translated, it gives CASSGGQEEET. The complete CDR3 protein is CASSGGQEEETQYF.

As concerns this clone: The read terminates 3 residues ahead of where the CDR3 ends, so the germline J gene completes it. The gene calls are TRBV10-3 and TRBJ2-1, with TRBD1 matching over 11 bases. The CDR3 has 17 residues. CDR1 ENHRY and CDR2 SYGVKD come from the germline V gene. The J segment lost 1 base and the V segment lost 5 bases, leaving 7 bases of the junction unmatched. The CDR3 is CAISQKGTGGSYNEQFF. Partial CDR3 DNA: TGTGCCATCAGTCAAAAGGGGACAGGGGGTTCCTACAATGAG.

With regard to this clone: With the read ending 3 residues before the CDR3 end, the germline J gene is used to fill in that end. This chain uses TRBV5-1 with TRBJ2-1; TRBD2 agrees at 7 bases. The junction had 7 bases not matched to a gene; V was cut back by 0 bases and J by 4 bases. Germline assignment: CDR1 SGHRS and CDR2 YFSETQ. CDR3 length: 16 residues. CDR3 residues: CASSLGGLEIYNEQFF. The covered CDR3 bases are TGCGCCAGCAGCTTGGGAGGACTAGAAATTTACAATGAG. Variable domain in full (rest from reference TRBV5-1 and TRBJ2-1): KAGVTQTPRYLIKTRGQQVTLSCSPISGHRSVSWYQQTPGQGLQFLFEYFSETQRNKGNFPGRFSGRQFSNSRSEMNVSTLELGDSALYLCASSLGGLEIYNEQFFGPGTRLTVL.

To note about this clone: Read coverage stops 3 residues before the CDR3 terminus; the germline J gene supplies the remainder. The chain employs TRBV16 and TRBJ1-5, with TRBD1 matching 8 bases. V trimming: 0 bases; J trimming: 7 bases; junction bases outside the gene matches: 5. CDR3 length: 15 residues. The V gene's germline CDR1 is KGHSY and CDR2 FQNENV. The CDR3 here is CASSQSGQAQQPQHF. CDR3 DNA, as far as it was read: TGTGCCAGCAGCCAATCGGGACAGGCGCAGCAGCCC.

For this clone: The read stops 3 residues short of the end of the CDR3; the missing end is completed from the germline J gene. V usage is TRBV10-3 and J usage is TRBJ2-5; 9 nucleotides agree with TRBD2. V lost 10 bases to trimming and J lost 5 bases; unmatched junction nucleotides: 8. The CDR3 is 13 amino acids. Per the germline V gene, CDR1 is ENHRY and CDR2 is SYGVKD. CDR3 bases read: TGTGCCACCAGCGGGGGGACCGGGGAGACC. Translated, it gives CATSGGTGET. The CDR3 in its entirety is CATSGGTGETQYF.

In the case of this clone: The read gets to within 3 residues of the CDR3 end, and the germline J gene fills in the rest. The chain has TRBV29-1 and TRBJ1-2; possibly TRBD1 for D (5 bases). The CDR3 contains 14 residues. Germline CDR1 SQVTM, CDR2 ANQGSEA. Trimming cost V 6 bases and J 2 bases, with 16 bases left between them. The CDR3: CSVYPAGINYGYTF. The part of the CDR3 DNA that was read is TGCAGCGTCTACCCGGCAGGGATCAACTATGGC.

With respect to this clone: Read coverage stops 3 residues before the CDR3 terminus; the germline J gene supplies the remainder. The genes are TRBV7-9 and TRBJ2-3; 7 bases map to TRBD2. Germline V gene sequence: CDR1 SEHNR, CDR2 FQNEAQ (reference sequence). Trimming cost V 5 bases and J 4 bases; bases outside gene matches: 6. The length of the CDR3 is 14 residues. The CDR3 sequence is CASSPGLVPDTQYF. CDR3 DNA, as far as it was read: TGTGCCAGCAGCCCCGGACTAGTTCCAGATACG.

Concerning this clone itself: The CDR3 end is not reached by the read, which stops 3 residues before it; the germline J gene fills it in. V gene TRBV7-3 combines with J gene TRBJ1-3; TRBD1 might be the D (5 bases). Germline CDR1 SGHTA, CDR2 FQGTGA. V lost 2 bases and J 4 bases, leaving 6 bases between the germline ends. The CDR3 is made up of 13 amino acids. The sequenced part of the CDR3 DNA is TGTGCCAGCAGCTTACACAGGGGAAACACC. Translated, it gives CASSLHRGNT. The whole CDR3 sequence is CASSLHRGNTIYF. Looking up the rest from reference TRBV7-3 and TRBJ1-3 gives the full variable domain: GAGVSQTPSNKVTEKGKYVELRCDPISGHTALYWYRQSLGQGPEFLIYFQGTGAADDSGLPNDRFFAVRPEGSVSTLKIQRTERGDSAVYLCASSLHRGNTIYFGEGSWLTVV.